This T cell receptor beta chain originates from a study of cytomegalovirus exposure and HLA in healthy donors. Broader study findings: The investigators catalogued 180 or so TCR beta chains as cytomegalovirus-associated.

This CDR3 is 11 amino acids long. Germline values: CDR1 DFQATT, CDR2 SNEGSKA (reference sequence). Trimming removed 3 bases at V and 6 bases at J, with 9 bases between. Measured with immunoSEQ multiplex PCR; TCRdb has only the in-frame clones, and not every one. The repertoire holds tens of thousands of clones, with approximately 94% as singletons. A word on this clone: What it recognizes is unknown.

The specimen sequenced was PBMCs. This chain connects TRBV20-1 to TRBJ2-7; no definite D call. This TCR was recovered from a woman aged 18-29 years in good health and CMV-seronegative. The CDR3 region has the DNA TGCAGTGCTAGTCCTACAGTCGAGCAGTACTTC. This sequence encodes CSASPTVEQYF.